This passage covers 20 T cell receptor beta chains from one sample sequenced in a study of identical twins. TCRdb reprocessed the 5' RACE reads with MiXCR, giving one entry per CDR3 protein. This table has roughly 770,000 distinct CDR3 sequences, about 18% appearing once. The same data also went into a second study, on T cells expressing NK-cell markers.

What was sequenced was PBMCs. The receptors shown here come from a woman between 18 and 29 years old in good health.

This clonotype turned up a few times. The V gene is TRBV20-1, the J gene TRBJ2-1, with 7 bases identical to TRBD2. CDR1 and CDR2 (germline): DFQATT, SNEGSKA (reference sequence). Unmatched junction bases numbered 10, after V lost 4 bases and J lost 7 bases. The CDR3 totals 14 residues. CDR3 sequence (DNA): TGCAGTGCTATTCTAGTTGGGGGGGTGAATGAGCAGTTCTTC. Translated: CSAILVGGVNEQFF.

This clonotype has a handful of counts. CDR3 sequence: CASSLADGINEKLFF. CDR3 coding DNA: TGTGCCAGCAGCTTAGCGGACGGTATTAATGAAAAACTGTTTTTT. The J gene is TRBJ1-4, the V gene TRBV7-8; D unresolved. CDR3 length: 15 amino acids. V dropped 0 bases and J dropped 4 bases, with 9 bases sitting between them. Per germline, CDR1 SGHVS and CDR2 FQNEAQ.

This sequence joins TRBV14 and TRBJ2-2, with D perhaps matching TRBD2 (5 bases). Germline CDR1 SGHDN, CDR2 FVKESK. V lost 4 bases, J lost 3 bases, and 15 bases lay in between. This CDR3 has 16 residues. The CDR3 DNA is TGTGCCAGCAGCCGGGAGCCCGACTGGCACACCGGGGAGCTGTTTTTT. It specifies CASSREPDWHTGELFF.

This clonotype was found a few times. V and J are TRBV20-1 and TRBJ2-1, with 12 positions matching TRBD2. Germline V lookup: CDR1 DFQATT, CDR2 SNEGSKA (reference sequence). The CDR3 has 14 amino acids. The V gene end was trimmed by 5 bases and the J gene end by 5 bases; junction bases not matched to a gene: 4. DNA for the CDR3: TGCAGTGCTCGACTAGCGGGGGATAACAATGAGCAGTTCTTC. It codes for CSARLAGDNNEQFF.

This clonotype showed up just a few times. This sequence joins TRBV18 and TRBJ1-2; possible D gene TRBD1, 5 bases. The germline gives CDR1 KGHSH, CDR2 LQKENI. This CDR3 spans 13 amino acids. Trimming pared 3 bases from V and 4 bases from J, leaving 9 bases between. The CDR3 reads CASSPTDSYGYTF. The DNA of the CDR3 is TGTGCCAGCTCACCGACAGATAGCTATGGCTACACCTTC.

This clonotype came up many times. The chain has TRBV29-1 and TRBJ2-1; D is unresolved. This CDR3 region has 14 residues. Germline CDR1 reads SQVTM; CDR2 reads ANQGSEA. V was cut by 5 bases and J by 8 bases, with 19 bases left in between. CDR3 in amino acids: CSVREAARGDEQFF. Here the CDR3 DNA reads TGCAGCGTTAGAGAGGCGGCTCGTGGGGATGAGCAGTTCTTC.

The rearrangement links TRBV7-8 to TRBJ2-5, with no clear D. This CDR3 comprises 12 residues. CDR1 SGHVS and CDR2 FQNEAQ come from the germline V gene. Trimming took off 4 bases at V and 5 bases at J, with 8 bases between the two ends. CDR3 coding DNA: TGTGCCAGCAGCTACATCGGGGAGACCCAGTACTTC. This sequence encodes CASSYIGETQYF.

This clonotype was observed a handful of times. This chain links TRBV6-1 with TRBJ2-3, with 8 bases lining up with TRBD1. Germline CDR1 reads MNHNS; CDR2 reads SASEGT. This CDR3 is 14 amino acids long. The J segment lost 2 bases and the V segment lost 7 bases, leaving 5 bases of the junction unmatched. CDR3 bases: TGTGCCAGCACCCCGACAGGGGTCACAGATACGCAGTATTTT. Amino acid sequence: CASTPTGVTDTQYF.

This clonotype was counted ten times or more. CDR3 bases: TGCAGTGCCGCCCCCCAGGGCGCGCAGTATTTT. It codes for CSAAPQGAQYF. V usage is TRBV20-1 and J usage is TRBJ2-3, with D perhaps TRBD1 (5 bases). The CDR3 consists of 11 residues. Germline CDR1 DFQATT, CDR2 SNEGSKA (reference sequence). V was shortened by 6 bases and J by 10 bases, with 14 bases between the two germline ends.

Comment on this clonotype: The junction departs from the called germline gene at one end, perhaps through a read error. This sequence joins TRBV5-1 and TRBJ1-2; TRBD1 matches at 8 bases. The CDR3 runs 14 residues. Germline lookup yields CDR1 SGHRS and CDR2 YFSETQ. In DNA form, the CDR3 reads TGCGCCAGCAGCTCTGGAAGCCCCTTACAGGGGGTACTCTTC. As protein: CASSSGSPLQGVLF.

This clonotype was picked up many times. This chain joins TRBV20-1 and TRBJ2-1; D is perhaps TRBD1 (5 bases). The CDR3 consists of 13 residues. Germline V gene sequence: CDR1 DFQATT, CDR2 SNEGSKA (reference sequence). Deletions cut 5 bases from V and 9 bases from J, with 17 bases between. The CDR3 nucleotides read TGCAGTGCTGATCTCCAGGGTGCAAGTGAGCAGTTCTTC. It codes for CSADLQGASEQFF.

This rearrangement joins TRBV2 to TRBJ1-2; a possible D gene is TRBD1 (5 bases). This CDR3 is 11 amino acids long. Trimming stripped 10 bases from V and 5 bases from J, with 11 bases between. Looked up from germline, CDR1 is SNHLY and CDR2 is FYNNEI. The CDR3 sequence is CAKGRMYGYTF. Here the CDR3 DNA reads TGTGCCAAGGGACGGATGTATGGCTACACCTTC.

Ten or more counts support this clonotype. This chain's CDR3 is CASSVSSGSGTDTQYF. The CDR3 DNA reads as TGTGCCAGCAGCGTCTCTAGCGGGAGCGGCACAGATACGCAGTATTTT. V gene TRBV7-2 combines with J gene TRBJ2-3; TRBD2 matches 10 bases. CDR3 length: 16 residues. From germline, CDR1 is SGHTA and CDR2 FQGNSA. The V and J ends lost 5 bases and 1 base, in that order; junction bases with no gene match: 6.

This rearrangement joins TRBV6-5 to TRBJ2-3; 9 positions agree with TRBD2. The germline CDR1 and CDR2 sequences are MNHEY and SVGAGI. The CDR3 length is 17 residues. J was trimmed by 0 bases and V by 0 bases; bases with no gene match: 4. The CDR3 here is CASSYSPSGASTDTQYF. The CDR3 coding sequence is TGTGCCAGCAGTTACTCGCCTAGCGGGGCAAGCACAGATACGCAGTATTTT.

The rearrangement joins TRBV10-3 to TRBJ2-5; no firm D call. Germline V CDR1 and CDR2: ENHRY, SYGVKD. The CDR3 has 12 residues. V lost 0 bases and J lost 5, with 4 bases in between. Written as DNA, the CDR3 is TGTGCCATCAGTGAGTCCTGGGAGACCCAGTACTTC. Translating it yields CAISESWETQYF.

This chain joins TRBV20-1 and TRBJ2-2; D gene ambiguous. Germline loops: CDR1 DFQATT, CDR2 SNEGSKA (reference sequence). Trimming left V 6 bases short and J 0 bases short, with 8 bases between. The CDR3 sequence is 13 residues long. For the CDR3, the DNA is TGCAGTGCCAGAACGGCGAACACCGGGGAGCTGTTTTTT. It codes for CSARTANTGELFF.

V and J are TRBV7-8 and TRBJ2-1; 8 nucleotides line up with TRBD1. V was pared by 4 bases and J by 1 base, with 3 bases of the junction left unmatched. This CDR3 comprises 15 residues. Germline-derived CDR1 and CDR2 are SGHVS and FQNEAQ. CDR3 bases: TGTGCCAGCAGCTCATGGACAGGGTCCTACAATGAGCAGTTCTTC. Its translation is CASSSWTGSYNEQFF.

This clonotype was seen only a few times. V is TRBV20-1 and J is TRBJ2-1; D perhaps matches TRBD1 (7 bases). Germline V gene sequence: CDR1 DFQATT, CDR2 SNEGSKA (reference sequence). Trimming removed 5 bases from V and 10 bases from J, with 18 bases in between. This CDR3 is 13 amino acids long. CDR3 DNA sequence: TGCAGTGCTGGCGGGACAGTCCTTCAGGAGCAGTTCTTC. This codes for CSAGGTVLQEQFF.

This clonotype was observed at least ten times. The V call is TRBV29-1, the J call TRBJ2-1; 11 bases are shared with TRBD2. This CDR3 is built from 13 residues. J lost 6 bases, V lost 7 bases, and 5 bases had no gene match. Germline CDR1 reads SQVTM; CDR2 reads ANQGSEA. The CDR3 coding sequence is TGCAGCGGGGCTAGCGGGAGGATCAATGAGCAGTTCTTC. Translated: CSGASGRINEQFF.

The rearrangement links TRBV7-2 to TRBJ1-1, with no clear D. This CDR3 is 16 amino acids long. Trimming cost V 0 bases and J 0 bases, with 11 bases left between them. Germline-derived CDR1 and CDR2 are SGHTA and FQGNSA. CDR3 protein: CASSLASSSMNTEAFF. The CDR3 DNA reads as TGTGCCAGCAGCTTAGCTTCCAGCTCCATGAACACTGAAGCTTTCTTT.